Listed here is a single T cell receptor (beta chain). The sample comes from a study of T cell changes during pregnancy in multiple sclerosis. The method was immunoSEQ multiplex PCR; TCRdb's version includes in-frame clones alone and lacks a portion of them. This table has some 43,000 clones, 90% to 95% appearing once. Germline values: CDR1 MNHNY, CDR2 SVGAGI (reference sequence). This CDR3 has 15 residues. Germline trimming cut 4 bases from V and 10 bases from J; bases unmatched to any gene: 8. This clonotype was sampled from a female donor with multiple sclerosis, enrolled in a pregnancy study. This rearrangement joins TRBV6-6 to TRBJ2-1; TRBD2 matches at 12 bases. Source: CD8+ T cells from peripheral blood mononuclear cells, taken in the third trimester of pregnancy. CDR3 protein: CASSFRLAGDEEQFF. The CDR3 DNA sequence: TGTGCCAGCAGTTTCAGACTAGCGGGAGACGAAGAGCAGTTCTTC.